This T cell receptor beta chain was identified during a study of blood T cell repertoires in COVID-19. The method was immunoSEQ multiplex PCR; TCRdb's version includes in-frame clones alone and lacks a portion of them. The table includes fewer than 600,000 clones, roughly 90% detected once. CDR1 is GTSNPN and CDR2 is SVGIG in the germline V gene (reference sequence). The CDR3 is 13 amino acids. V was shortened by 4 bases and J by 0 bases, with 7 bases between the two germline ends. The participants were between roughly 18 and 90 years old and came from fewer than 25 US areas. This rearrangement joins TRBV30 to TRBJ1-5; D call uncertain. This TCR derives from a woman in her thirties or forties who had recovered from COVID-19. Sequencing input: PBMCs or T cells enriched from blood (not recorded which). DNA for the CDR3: TGTGCCTGGAACTTACTTAGCAATCAGCCCCAGCATTTT. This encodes CAWNLLSNQPQHF.